A single sample is the source of the 2 T cell receptor beta chains below, sequenced in a study of blood T cell repertoires in COVID-19. Measured with immunoSEQ multiplex PCR; TCRdb has only the in-frame clones, and not every one. The sample carries over 250,000 clones, approximately 90% recorded once. The sequencing input was peripheral blood. The source of these receptors is a woman younger than 45 with COVID-19, enrolled during active disease.

This clone was detected only once. This chain links TRBV7-8 with TRBJ2-1, with D perhaps matching TRBD2 (6 bases). CDR1 SGHVS and CDR2 FQNEAQ come from the germline V gene. The V end lost 5 bases, the J end lost 4 bases, and 12 bases lay between the germline ends. The CDR3 contains 14 residues. The CDR3 bases are TGTGCCAGCAGCCTTTGGGGGGAGTACAATGAGCAGTTCTTC. Translated, it gives CASSLWGEYNEQFF.

The chain couples TRBV5-3 to TRBJ2-1; the match to TRBD2 covers 11 bases. TRBV5-3 is known as an ORF, though its function is uncertain. CDR3 size: 15 residues. Losses at the gene ends were 4 bases for V and 4 bases for J; bases not matched to a gene: 4. The CDR3 here is CARSQGLAVYNEQFF. CDR3 bases: TGTGCCAGAAGCCAGGGACTAGCGGTTTACAATGAGCAGTTCTTC.